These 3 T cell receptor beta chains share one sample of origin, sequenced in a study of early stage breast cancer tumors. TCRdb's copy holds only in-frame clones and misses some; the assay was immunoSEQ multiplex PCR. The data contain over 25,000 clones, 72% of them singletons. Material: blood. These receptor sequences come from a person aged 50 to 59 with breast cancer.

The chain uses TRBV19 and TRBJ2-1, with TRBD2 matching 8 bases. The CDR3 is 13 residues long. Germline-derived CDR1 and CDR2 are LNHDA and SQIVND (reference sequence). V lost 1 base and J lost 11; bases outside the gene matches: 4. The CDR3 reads CASSIAGGPKQFF. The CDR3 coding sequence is TGTGCCAGTAGTATAGCGGGAGGGCCCAAGCAGTTCTTC.

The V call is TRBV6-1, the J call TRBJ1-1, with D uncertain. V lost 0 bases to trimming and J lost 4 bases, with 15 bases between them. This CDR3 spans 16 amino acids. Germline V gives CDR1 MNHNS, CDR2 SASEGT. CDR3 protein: CASSEARGREGTEAFF. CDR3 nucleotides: TGTGCCAGCAGTGAAGCGCGAGGGCGCGAGGGCACTGAAGCTTTCTTT.

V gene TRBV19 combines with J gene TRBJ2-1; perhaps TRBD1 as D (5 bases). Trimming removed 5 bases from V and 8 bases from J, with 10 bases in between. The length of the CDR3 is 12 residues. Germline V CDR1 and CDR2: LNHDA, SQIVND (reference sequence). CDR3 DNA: TGTGCCAGTAGTCCAGGGTTCTATGAGCAGTTCTTC. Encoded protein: CASSPGFYEQFF.